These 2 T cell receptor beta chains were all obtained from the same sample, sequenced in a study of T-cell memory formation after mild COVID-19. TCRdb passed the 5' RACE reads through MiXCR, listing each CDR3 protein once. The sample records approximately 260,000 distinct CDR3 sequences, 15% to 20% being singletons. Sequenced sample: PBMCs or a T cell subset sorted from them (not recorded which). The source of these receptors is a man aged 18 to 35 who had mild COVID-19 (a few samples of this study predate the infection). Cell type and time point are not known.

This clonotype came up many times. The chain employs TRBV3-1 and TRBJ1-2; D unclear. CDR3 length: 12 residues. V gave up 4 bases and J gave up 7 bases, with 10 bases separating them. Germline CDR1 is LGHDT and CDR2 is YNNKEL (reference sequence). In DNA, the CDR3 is TGTGCCAGCAGCCCGGGTCCCGTTGGCTACACCTTC. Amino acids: CASSPGPVGYTF.

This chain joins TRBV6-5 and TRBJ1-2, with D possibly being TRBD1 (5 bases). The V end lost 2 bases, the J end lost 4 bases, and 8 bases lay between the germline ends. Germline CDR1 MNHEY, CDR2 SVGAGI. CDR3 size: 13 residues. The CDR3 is CASSYGAPYGYTF. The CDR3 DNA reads TGTGCCAGCAGTTACGGGGCGCCCTATGGCTACACCTTC.